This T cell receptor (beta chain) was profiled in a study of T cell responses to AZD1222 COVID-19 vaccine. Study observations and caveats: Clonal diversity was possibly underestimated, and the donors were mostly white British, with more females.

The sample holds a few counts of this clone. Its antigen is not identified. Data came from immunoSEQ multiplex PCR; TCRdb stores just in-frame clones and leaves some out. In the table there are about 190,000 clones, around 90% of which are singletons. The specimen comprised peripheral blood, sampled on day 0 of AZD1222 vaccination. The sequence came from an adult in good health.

For the CDR3, the DNA is TGTGCCAGCAGCTTAGCAGGGAGGGATTCACCCCTCCACTTT. Its protein is CASSLAGRDSPLHF. J is TRBJ1-6 and V is TRBV7-9; D is unclear. From germline, CDR1 is SEHNR and CDR2 FQNEAQ (reference sequence). The V and J ends lost 0 bases and 8 bases respectively, with 8 bases between them. This CDR3 contains 14 residues.